Shown below are 12 T cell receptor beta chains from a single sample sequenced in a study of T cell responses to AZD1222 COVID-19 vaccine. Data came from immunoSEQ multiplex PCR; TCRdb stores just in-frame clones and leaves some out. The sample has about 99,000 clones, 90% seen once. Sample: peripheral blood, taken on day 0 of AZD1222 vaccination. All receptors come from an adult in good health.

V gene TRBV6-6 combines with J gene TRBJ1-6; D may be TRBD1 (5 bases). Trimming pared 5 bases from V and 6 bases from J, leaving 11 bases between. The CDR3 contains 14 residues. Germline V gene sequence: CDR1 MNHNY, CDR2 SVGAGI (reference sequence). The CDR3 sequence: CASSQGKGNSPLHF. The CDR3, as DNA: TGTGCCAGCAGTCAGGGAAAGGGTAATTCACCCCTCCACTTT.

The rearrangement links TRBV7-9 to TRBJ1-3; D uncertain. The CDR3 is 15 amino acids. V was clipped by 4 bases and J by 0 bases, with 10 bases between them. Per the germline V gene, CDR1 is SEHNR and CDR2 is FQNEAQ (reference sequence). The CDR3, as DNA: TGTGCCAGCAGCTCCCCAAGCTACTCTGGAAACACCATATATTTT. Protein: CASSSPSYSGNTIYF.

V usage is TRBV21-1 and J usage is TRBJ1-2. TRBV21-1 is flagged as a pseudogene. This CDR3 region has 13 residues. CDR3 protein: CASSKAPAAGYTF. CDR3 bases: TGTGCCAGCAGCAAAGCGCCTGCGGCGGGCTACACCTTC.

The chain uses TRBV4-3 and TRBJ1-4; TRBD1 matches 8 bases. From germline, CDR1 is LGHNA and CDR2 YSLEER. The CDR3 covers 15 residues. The J segment lost 7 bases and the V segment lost 2 bases, leaving 6 bases of the junction unmatched. Here the CDR3 DNA reads TGCGCCAGCAGCCAACTAGGACAGGGCGGTGAAAAACTGTTTTTT. Its protein is CASSQLGQGGEKLFF.

V gene TRBV27 combines with J gene TRBJ2-3, with 10 nucleotides matching TRBD2. In germline, CDR1 is MNHEY, CDR2 SMNVEV (reference sequence). The CDR3 runs 18 residues. V lost 6 bases and J lost 5; bases outside the gene matches: 17. Written as DNA, the CDR3 is TGTGCCAGCAGGCATCTTCCCCCCCTAGCGGGGGATGGAGATACGCAGTATTTT. Translated, it gives CASRHLPPLAGDGDTQYF.

With respect to this clone: A read error may account for a junction end that differs from germline. This rearrangement joins TRBV28 to TRBJ2-1; weak D call: TRBD2 (6 bases). Germline values: CDR1 MDHEN, CDR2 SYDVKM. The CDR3 has 11 residues. Written as DNA, the CDR3 is TGTGCCAGCAGCCGGGGGAATGGGCAGTTCTTC. Residues: CASSRGNGQFF. The entire variable domain, with the rest obtained from reference TRBV28 and TRBJ2-1, is as follows: DVKVTQSSRYLVKRTGEKVFLECVQDMDHENMFWYRQDPGLGLRLIYFSYDVKMKEKGDIPEGYSVSREKKERFSLILESASTNQTSMYLCASSRGNGQFFGPGTRLTVL.

The rearrangement links TRBV6-5 to TRBJ1-6; D may be TRBD1 (5 bases). This CDR3 is 14 amino acids long. The V gene's germline CDR1 is MNHEY and CDR2 SVGAGI. Trimming stripped 5 bases from V and 9 bases from J, with 14 bases between. The CDR3 coding sequence is TGTGCCAGCAGTATATCACTTCAGGGTTCACCCCTCCACTTT. This translates into CASSISLQGSPLHF.

The chain carries TRBV7-9 and TRBJ2-1; 9 nucleotides match TRBD1. V lost 1 base and J lost 9; bases outside the gene matches: 7. The CDR3 consists of 15 residues. Germline CDR1 SEHNR, CDR2 FQNEAQ (reference sequence). The CDR3: CASSLEGTGSTEQFF. CDR3 DNA sequence: TGTGCCAGCAGCTTAGAGGGGACAGGGAGTACTGAGCAGTTCTTC. Full variable domain (outside the CDR3, taken from reference TRBV7-9 and TRBJ2-1): DTGVSQNPRHKITKRGQNVTFRCDPISEHNRLYWYRQTLGQGPEFLTYFQNEAQLEKSRLLSDRFSAERPKGSFSTLEIQRTEQGDSAMYLCASSLEGTGSTEQFFGPGTRLTVL.

This clone was seen a single time. The chain combines TRBV9 with TRBJ2-2; D is uncertain. The V end lost 7 bases, the J end lost 6 bases, and 22 bases lay between the germline ends. The CDR3 loop spans 16 amino acids. Germline CDR1 is SGDLS and CDR2 is YYNGEE. In DNA, the CDR3 is TGTGCCAGCGGCGGAGCCGCCCCAAAACTCGCCGGGGAGCTGTTTTTT. Its protein is CASGGAAPKLAGELFF.

The sample holds one count of this clone. V is TRBV5-6 and J is TRBJ2-3; weak D call: TRBD2 (5 bases). Germline values: CDR1 SGHDT, CDR2 YYEEEE. The CDR3 totals 13 residues. V was cut by 3 bases and J by 4 bases, with 9 bases left in between. CDR3 sequence: CASSSLGADTQYF. CDR3 DNA: TGTGCCAGCAGCTCCCTCGGGGCAGATACGCAGTATTTT.

A single count supports this clone. The gene calls are TRBV4-1 and TRBJ2-4; no reliable D call. Germline CDR1 reads MGHRA; CDR2 reads YSYEKL. V was clipped by 0 bases and J by 8 bases, with 11 bases between them. CDR3 size: 14 residues. CDR3 sequence (DNA): TGCGCCAGCAGCCAAGAGGCAGGTTATTACATTCAGTACTTC. This codes for CASSQEAGYYIQYF.

This chain joins TRBV28 and TRBJ2-1, with D tentatively TRBD1 or TRBD2 (5 bases each). Per germline, CDR1 MDHEN and CDR2 SYDVKM. This CDR3 region has 18 residues. Deletions cut 4 bases from V and 8 bases from J, with 27 bases between. The CDR3 nucleotides read TGTGCCAGCAGTTCCGTCATCCTCCGAAGGGGCGTGGGGGATGAGCAGTTCTTC. It translates to CASSSVILRRGVGDEQFF.